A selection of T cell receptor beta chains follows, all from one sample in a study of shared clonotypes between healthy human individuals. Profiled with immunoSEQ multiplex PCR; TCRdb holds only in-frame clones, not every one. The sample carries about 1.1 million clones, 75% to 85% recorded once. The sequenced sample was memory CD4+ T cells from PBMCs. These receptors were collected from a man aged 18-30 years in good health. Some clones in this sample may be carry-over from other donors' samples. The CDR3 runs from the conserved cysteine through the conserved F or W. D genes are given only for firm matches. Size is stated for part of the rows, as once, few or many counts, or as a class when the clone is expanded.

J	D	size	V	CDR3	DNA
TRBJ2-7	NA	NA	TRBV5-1	CASSSAGTPIYEQYF	TGCGCCAGCAGCTCGGCGGGGACACCGATCTACGAGCAGTACTTC
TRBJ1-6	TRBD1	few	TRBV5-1	CASSLAMDRNSPLHF	TGCGCCAGCAGCTTGGCCATGGACAGGAATTCACCCCTCCACTTT
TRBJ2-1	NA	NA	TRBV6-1	CASSEGLSSYNEQFF	TGTGCCAGCAGTGAAGGCCTCAGCTCCTACAATGAGCAGTTCTTC
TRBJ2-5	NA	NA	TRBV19	CASSIAMGGSGETQYF	TGTGCCAGTAGTATAGCGATGGGGGGCTCTGGGGAGACCCAGTACTTC
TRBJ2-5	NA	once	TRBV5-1	CASSALGSQETQYF	TGCGCCAGCAGCGCTTTAGGATCCCAAGAGACCCAGTACTTC
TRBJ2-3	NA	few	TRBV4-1	CASSQTSTDTQYF	TGCGCCAGCAGCCAAACTAGCACAGATACGCAGTATTTT
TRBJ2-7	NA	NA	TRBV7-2	CASSLGAGDYEQYF	TGTGCCAGCAGCTTAGGGGCAGGGGACTACGAGCAGTACTTC
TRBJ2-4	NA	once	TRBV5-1	CASSYFGNSGAKNIQYF	TGCGCCAGCAGCTACTTCGGGAATTCGGGCGCCAAAAACATTCAGTACTTC
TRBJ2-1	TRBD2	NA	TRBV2	CAKTSGGSTYNEQFF	TGTGCCAAGACTAGCGGCGGGTCTACCTACAATGAGCAGTTCTTC
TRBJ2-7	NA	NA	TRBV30	CAWTKGSPSEQYF	TGTGCCTGGACTAAAGGGAGCCCCTCCGAGCAGTACTTC
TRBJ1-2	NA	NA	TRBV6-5	CASSYRDSVGGYTF	TGTGCCAGCAGTTACCGAGACAGTGTCGGCGGCTACACCTTC
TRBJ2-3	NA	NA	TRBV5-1	CASRFSTSTDTQYF	TGCGCCAGCAGATTTAGCACTAGCACAGATACGCAGTATTTT
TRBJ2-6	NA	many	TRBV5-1	CASSEGLGRGLAGANVLTF	TGCGCCAGCAGCGAGGGGCTGGGCAGGGGCCTCGCTGGGGCCAACGTCCTGACTTTC
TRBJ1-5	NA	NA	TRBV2	CASLEEMGNQPQHF	TGTGCCAGCTTAGAAGAAATGGGCAATCAGCCCCAGCATTTT
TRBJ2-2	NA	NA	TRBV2	CASRSKGSGELFF	TGTGCCAGCAGGTCAAAGGGATCCGGGGAGCTGTTTTTT
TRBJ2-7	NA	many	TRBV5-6	CASSRGPRGEQYF	TGTGCCAGCAGTCGGGGGCCTAGGGGCGAGCAGTACTTC
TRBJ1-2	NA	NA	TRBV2	CATSGQGPQYGYTF	TGTGCCACCTCGGGCCAGGGGCCTCAATATGGCTACACCTTC
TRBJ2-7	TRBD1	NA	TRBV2	CASKTQTGGSYEQYF	TGTGCCAGCAAAACCCAGACAGGGGGGTCCTACGAGCAGTACTTC
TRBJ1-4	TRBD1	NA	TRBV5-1	CASSFGQGLSNEKLFF	TGCGCCAGCAGCTTCGGACAGGGCCTGTCTAATGAAAAACTGTTTTTT